The entry below describes one T cell receptor (beta chain). Antigen unknown. An end of the junction differs from the germline gene, which may be a read error. Production of TCR beta cDNA used roughly 0.55 ug total RNA together with a constant-region primer. Libraries for TCR beta were built through three nested multiplex PCR rounds, which together made up a slightly modified ARM-PCR procedure. The first two PCR rounds used TRBV1-TRBV30 primers with a Cbeta primer, nine to ten cycles each. One entry per CDR3 protein results from TCRdb running MiXCR on the multiplex PCR reads. This sample yields approximately 320,000 distinct CDR3 sequences, of which almost 60% are seen a single time; about 15% belongs to the top ten. For blood RNA, unsorted whole blood served as the source, and germline DNA was extracted too. At sampling, these chronic HBV carriers had received no treatment. This entry is derived from a study of tumor-infiltrating lymphocytes in primary liver carcinoma. Study as a whole: Each of the growths was stage T1-T3 N0M0, extending roughly 4.2 to 10 cm across.

Findings and caveats of the study: The use of bulk unsorted samples meant that CD4+ and CD8+ repertoires were not compared.

CDR3 length: 15 residues. Germline CDR1 is SGHAT and CDR2 is FQDESV (reference sequence). Sample: peripheral blood. The receptor's source is a woman in her twenties or thirties with primary liver carcinoma and hepatitis B virus infection. The V call is TRBV11-1, the J call TRBJ2-7; D might be TRBD1 (6 bases). The CDR3 is CVSSMSGTSSYEQYF. The CDR3 bases are TGTGTCAGCAGCATGTCCGGGACATCCTCCTACGAGCAGTACTTC.